This paragraph covers one T cell receptor (beta chain) sequence. Its cognate antigen is unknown. The V gene's germline CDR1 is SGHDT and CDR2 YYEEEE. The CDR3 has 14 amino acids. Germline trimming cut 4 bases from V and 0 bases from J; bases unmatched to any gene: 3. In making diagnoses, clinical symptoms, serum thyroxine and TRAb, thyroid ultrasound and orbital computed tomography were all used. The data were obtained in a study of T cells in Graves' hyperthyroidism and ophthalmopathy. Broader study findings: The model made its ophthalmopathy prediction, and onset followed a median roughly six months later. Through a model of 13 V-J features, ophthalmopathy was separated from stable hyperthyroidism.

RNA transcripts yielded amplified TCR beta CDR3 regions. In the first-round RT-PCR of the TCR CDR3, the HTBI primer set was used. TCRdb re-called the multiplex PCR reads with MiXCR, one entry per CDR3 protein. Of fewer than 650,000 distinct CDR3 sequences in the sample, 40% to 50% are singletons; the top ten hold about two fifths. The sequence was collected from an adult woman with Graves' disease, either hyperthyroidism or ophthalmopathy (not recorded which). This sequence joins TRBV5-6 and TRBJ1-2, with 7 nucleotides matching TRBD1. What was sequenced was peripheral blood or thyroid tissue (not recorded which). CDR3 loop: CASSKTGTNYGYTF. The DNA for the CDR3 is TGTGCCAGCAGCAAGACAGGGACTAACTATGGCTACACCTTC.